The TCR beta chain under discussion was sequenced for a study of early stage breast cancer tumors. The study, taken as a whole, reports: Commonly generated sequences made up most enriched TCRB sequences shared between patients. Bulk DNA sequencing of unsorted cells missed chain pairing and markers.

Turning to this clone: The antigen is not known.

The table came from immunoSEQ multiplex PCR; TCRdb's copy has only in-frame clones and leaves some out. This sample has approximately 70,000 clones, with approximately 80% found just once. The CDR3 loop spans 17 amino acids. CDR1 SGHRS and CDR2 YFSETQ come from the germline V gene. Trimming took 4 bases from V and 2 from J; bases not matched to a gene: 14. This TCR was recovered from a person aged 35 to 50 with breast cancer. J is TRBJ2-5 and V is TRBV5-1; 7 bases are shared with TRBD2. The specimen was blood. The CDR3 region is CASSPTRRTSGQETQYF. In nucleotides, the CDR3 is TGCGCCAGCAGCCCCACAAGAAGGACTAGTGGTCAAGAGACCCAGTACTTC. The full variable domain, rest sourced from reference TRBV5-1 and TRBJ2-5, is KAGVTQTPRYLIKTRGQQVTLSCSPISGHRSVSWYQQTPGQGLQFLFEYFSETQRNKGNFPGRFSGRQFSNSRSEMNVSTLELGDSALYLCASSPTRRTSGQETQYFGPGTRLLVL.